This TCR beta chain was observed in a study of control samples from healthy donors and cancer patients (TCRdb year 2020). Regarding this clone: The specificity of this receptor is unknown. No much larger clone exists at a distance of one base, and base qualities are not known.

Trimming at the junction amounts to 6 bases on V and 2 bases on J, and the germline ends lie 13 bases apart. Via the germline V gene (reference sequence), CDR1 is PRHDT and CDR2 FYEKMQ. The CDR3 runs 14 amino acids, cysteine and phenylalanine included. The only DNA kept is the CDR3, 42 bases in frame from the first base. Libraries were made using the immunoSEQ multiplex PCR assay. TCRdb carries this immuneACCESS record with in-frame sequences only. Its versions omit some clonotypes, under half of them owing to an unresolved V gene in the studies checked, with the rest unexplained. A total of approximately 99,000 clones appear in this sample, 82% of them only once. The ten largest clones add up to about 5.9% of the sample.

Recombination connected TRBV13 to TRBJ1-1; the D gene identity is not certain. The clonotype comes from a man younger than 35 in good health. The material sequenced was blood. The CDR3 region has the sequence CASRPRGSNTEAFF. In nucleotide form, the sequence is TGTGCCAGCAGGCCTAGAGGGAGTAACACTGAAGCTTTCTTT.